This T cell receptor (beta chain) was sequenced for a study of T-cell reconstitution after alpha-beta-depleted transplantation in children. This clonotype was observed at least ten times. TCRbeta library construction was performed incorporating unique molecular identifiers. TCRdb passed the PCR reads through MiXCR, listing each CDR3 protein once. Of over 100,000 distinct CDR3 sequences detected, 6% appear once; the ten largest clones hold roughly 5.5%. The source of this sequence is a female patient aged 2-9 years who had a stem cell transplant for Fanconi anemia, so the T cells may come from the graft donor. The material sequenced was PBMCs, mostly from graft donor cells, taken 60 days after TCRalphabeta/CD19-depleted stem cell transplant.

CDR3 loop: CASSLSINTIYF. CDR3 in DNA: TGTGCCAGCAGCTTATCCATAAACACCATATATTTT. The V gene is TRBV7-9, the J gene TRBJ1-3; D is ambiguous. V lost 2 bases and J lost 6, with 5 bases in between. The CDR3 sequence is 12 residues long. Germline CDR1 reads SEHNR; CDR2 reads FQNEAQ (reference sequence).